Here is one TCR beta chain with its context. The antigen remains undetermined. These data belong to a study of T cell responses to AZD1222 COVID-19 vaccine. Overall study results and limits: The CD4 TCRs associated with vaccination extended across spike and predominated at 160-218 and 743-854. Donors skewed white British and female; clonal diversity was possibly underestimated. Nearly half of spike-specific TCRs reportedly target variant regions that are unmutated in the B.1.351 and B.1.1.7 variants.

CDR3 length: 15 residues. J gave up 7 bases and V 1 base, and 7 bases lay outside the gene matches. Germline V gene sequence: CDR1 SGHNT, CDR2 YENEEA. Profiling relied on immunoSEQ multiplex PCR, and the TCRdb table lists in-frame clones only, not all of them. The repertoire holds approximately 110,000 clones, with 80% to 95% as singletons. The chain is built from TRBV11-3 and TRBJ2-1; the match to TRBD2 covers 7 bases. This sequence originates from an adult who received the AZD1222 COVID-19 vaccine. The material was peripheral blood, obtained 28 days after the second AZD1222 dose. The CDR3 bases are TGTGCCAGCAGCTTAGCCCCGGGGGGTCAGAATGAGCAGTTCTTC. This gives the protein CASSLAPGGQNEQFF.